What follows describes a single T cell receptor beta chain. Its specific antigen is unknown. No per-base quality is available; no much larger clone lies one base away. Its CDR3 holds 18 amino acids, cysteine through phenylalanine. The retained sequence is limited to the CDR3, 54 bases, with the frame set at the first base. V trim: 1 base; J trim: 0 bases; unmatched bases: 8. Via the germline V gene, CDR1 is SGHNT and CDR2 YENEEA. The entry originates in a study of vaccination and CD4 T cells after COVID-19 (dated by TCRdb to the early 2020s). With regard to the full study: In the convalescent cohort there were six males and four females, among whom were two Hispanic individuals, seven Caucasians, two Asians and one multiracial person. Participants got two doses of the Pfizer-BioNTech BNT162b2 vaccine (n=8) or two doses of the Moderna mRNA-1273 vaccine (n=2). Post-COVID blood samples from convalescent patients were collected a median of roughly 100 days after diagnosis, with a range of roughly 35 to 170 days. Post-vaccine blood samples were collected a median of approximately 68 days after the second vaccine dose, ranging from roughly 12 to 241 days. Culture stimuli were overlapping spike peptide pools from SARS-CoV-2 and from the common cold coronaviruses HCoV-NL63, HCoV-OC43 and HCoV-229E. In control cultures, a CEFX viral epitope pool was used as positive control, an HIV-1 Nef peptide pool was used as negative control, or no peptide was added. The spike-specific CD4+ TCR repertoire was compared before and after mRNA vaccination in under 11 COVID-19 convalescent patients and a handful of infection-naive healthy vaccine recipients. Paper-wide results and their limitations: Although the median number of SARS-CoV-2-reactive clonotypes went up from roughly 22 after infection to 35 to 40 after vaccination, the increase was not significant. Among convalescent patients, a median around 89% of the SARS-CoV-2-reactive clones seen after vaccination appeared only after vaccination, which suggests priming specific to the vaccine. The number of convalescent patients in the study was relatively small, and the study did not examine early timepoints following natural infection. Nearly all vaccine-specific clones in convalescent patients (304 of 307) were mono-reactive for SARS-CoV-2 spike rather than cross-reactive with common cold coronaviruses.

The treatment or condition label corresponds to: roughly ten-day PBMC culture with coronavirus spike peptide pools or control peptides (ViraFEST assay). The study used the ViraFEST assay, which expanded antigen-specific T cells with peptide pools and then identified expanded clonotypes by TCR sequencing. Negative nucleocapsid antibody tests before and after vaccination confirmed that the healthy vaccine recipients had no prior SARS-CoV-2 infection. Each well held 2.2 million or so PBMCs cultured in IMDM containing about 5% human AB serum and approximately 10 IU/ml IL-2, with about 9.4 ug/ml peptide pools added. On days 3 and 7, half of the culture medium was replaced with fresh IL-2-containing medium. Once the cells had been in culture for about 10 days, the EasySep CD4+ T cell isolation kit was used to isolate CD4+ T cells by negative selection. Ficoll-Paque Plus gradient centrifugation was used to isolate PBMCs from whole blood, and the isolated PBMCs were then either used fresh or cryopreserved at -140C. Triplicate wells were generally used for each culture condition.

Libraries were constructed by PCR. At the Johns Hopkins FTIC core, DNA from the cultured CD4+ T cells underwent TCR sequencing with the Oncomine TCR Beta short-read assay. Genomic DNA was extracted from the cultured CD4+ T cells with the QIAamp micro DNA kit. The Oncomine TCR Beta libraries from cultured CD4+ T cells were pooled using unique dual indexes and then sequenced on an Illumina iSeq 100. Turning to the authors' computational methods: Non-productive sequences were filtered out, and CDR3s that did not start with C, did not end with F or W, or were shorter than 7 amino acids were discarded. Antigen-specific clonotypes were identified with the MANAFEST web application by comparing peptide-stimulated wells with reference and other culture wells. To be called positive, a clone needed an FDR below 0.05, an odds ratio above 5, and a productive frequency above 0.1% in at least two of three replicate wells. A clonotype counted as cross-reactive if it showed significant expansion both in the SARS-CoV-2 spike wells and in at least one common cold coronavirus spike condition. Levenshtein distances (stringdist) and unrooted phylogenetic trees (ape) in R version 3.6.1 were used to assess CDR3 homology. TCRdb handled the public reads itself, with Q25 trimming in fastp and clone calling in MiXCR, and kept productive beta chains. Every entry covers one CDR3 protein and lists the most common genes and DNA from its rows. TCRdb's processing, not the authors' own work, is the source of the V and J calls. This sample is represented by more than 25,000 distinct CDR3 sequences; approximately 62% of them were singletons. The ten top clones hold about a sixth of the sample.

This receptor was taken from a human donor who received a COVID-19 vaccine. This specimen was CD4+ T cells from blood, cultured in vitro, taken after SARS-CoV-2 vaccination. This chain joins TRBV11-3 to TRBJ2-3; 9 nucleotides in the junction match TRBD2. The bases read TGTGCCAGCAGCTTAGGGGCTAGCGGGGACCCTAGCACAGATACGCAGTATTTT. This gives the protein CASSLGASGDPSTDTQYF.